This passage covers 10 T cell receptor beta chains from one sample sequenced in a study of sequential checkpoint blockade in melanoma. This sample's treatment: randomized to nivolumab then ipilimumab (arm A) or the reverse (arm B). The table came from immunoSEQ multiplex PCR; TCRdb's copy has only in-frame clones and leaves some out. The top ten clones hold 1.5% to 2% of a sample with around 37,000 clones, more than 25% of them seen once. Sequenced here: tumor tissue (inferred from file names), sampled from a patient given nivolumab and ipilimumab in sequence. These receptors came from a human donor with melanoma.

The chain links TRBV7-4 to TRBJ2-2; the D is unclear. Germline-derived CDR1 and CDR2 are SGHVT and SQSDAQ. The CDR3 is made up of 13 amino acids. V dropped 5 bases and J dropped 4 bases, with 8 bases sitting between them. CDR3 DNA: TGTGCCAGCAGCCCGCTCCCCACCGGGGAGCTGTTTTTT. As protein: CASSPLPTGELFF.

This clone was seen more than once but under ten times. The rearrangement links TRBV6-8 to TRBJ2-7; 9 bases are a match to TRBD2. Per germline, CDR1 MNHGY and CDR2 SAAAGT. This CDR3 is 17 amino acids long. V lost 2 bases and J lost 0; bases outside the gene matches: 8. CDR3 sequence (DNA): TGTGCCAGCAGTTACCGAAGAGCGGGGGGCCGCTCCTACGAGCAGTACTTC. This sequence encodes CASSYRRAGGRSYEQYF.

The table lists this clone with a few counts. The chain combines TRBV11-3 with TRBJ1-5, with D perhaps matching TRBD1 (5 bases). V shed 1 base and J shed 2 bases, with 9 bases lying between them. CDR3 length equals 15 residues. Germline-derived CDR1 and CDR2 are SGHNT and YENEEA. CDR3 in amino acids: CASSLGQGGNQPQHF. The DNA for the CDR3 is TGTGCCAGCAGCTTAGGGCAGGGTGGCAATCAGCCCCAGCATTTT.

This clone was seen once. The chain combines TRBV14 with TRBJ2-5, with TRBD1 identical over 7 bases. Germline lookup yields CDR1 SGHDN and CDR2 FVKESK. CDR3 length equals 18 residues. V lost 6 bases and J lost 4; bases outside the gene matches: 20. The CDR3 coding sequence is TGTGCCAGCAGTCGAACAGGGGAGCCTAGTCGGAAGGGAGAGACCCAGTACTTC. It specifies CASSRTGEPSRKGETQYF.

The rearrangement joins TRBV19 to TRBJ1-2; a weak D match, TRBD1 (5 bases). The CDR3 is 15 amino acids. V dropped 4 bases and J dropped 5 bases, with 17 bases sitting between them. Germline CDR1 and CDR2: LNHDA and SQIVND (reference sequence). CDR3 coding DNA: TGTGCCAGTAGTACCCAGGGAGGCGGATCTTATGGCTACACCTTC. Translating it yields CASSTQGGGSYGYTF.

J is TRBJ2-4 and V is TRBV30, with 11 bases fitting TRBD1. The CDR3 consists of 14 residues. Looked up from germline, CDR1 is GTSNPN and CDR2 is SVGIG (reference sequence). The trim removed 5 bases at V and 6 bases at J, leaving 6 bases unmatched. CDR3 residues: CAWAPGTGGNIQYF. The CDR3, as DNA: TGTGCCTGGGCGCCAGGGACAGGGGGAAACATTCAGTACTTC.

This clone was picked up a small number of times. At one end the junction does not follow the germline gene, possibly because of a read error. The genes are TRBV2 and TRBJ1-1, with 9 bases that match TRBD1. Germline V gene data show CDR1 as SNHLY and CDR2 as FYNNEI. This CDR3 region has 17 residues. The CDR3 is CASREGTGKIMNTEAFF. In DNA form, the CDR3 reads TGTGCCAGCAGGGAAGGGACAGGGAAGATCATGAACACTGAAGCTTTCTTT.

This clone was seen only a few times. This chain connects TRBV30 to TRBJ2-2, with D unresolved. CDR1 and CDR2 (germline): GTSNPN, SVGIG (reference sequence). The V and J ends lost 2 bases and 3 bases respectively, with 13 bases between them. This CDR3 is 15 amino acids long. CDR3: CAWSSRGDYTGELFF. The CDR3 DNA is TGTGCCTGGAGTTCGCGTGGAGATTACACCGGGGAGCTGTTTTTT.

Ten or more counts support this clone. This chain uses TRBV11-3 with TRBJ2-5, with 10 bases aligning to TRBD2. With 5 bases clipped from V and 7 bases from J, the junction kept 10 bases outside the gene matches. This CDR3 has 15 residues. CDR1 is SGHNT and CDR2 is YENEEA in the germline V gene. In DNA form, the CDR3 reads TGTGCCAGCAGCACGAGCGGGGGGGCCTTGGCGACCCAGTACTTC. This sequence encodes CASSTSGGALATQYF.

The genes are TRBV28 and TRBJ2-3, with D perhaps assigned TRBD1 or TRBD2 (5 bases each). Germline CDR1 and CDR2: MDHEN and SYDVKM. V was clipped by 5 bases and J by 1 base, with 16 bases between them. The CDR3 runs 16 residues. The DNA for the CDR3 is TGTGCCAGCAGTCGTCCGGCGATGGGGGGCACAGATACGCAGTATTTT. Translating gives CASSRPAMGGTDTQYF.